In its sample, the clone carrying this TCR beta chain was seen a few times. What it recognizes is unknown. V was cut by 3 bases and J by 0 bases, with 27 bases left in between. The CDR3 sequence is 20 residues long. Germline V gene data show CDR1 as SQVTM and CDR2 as ANQGSEA. This sample is part of a study of response to subunit inactivated influenza vaccine. One entry per CDR3 protein, called by TCRdb with MiXCR from the RT-PCR reads. This table holds about 310,000 distinct CDR3 sequences, around a fifth found once. Study conclusions and caveats: Authors proposed each seasonal influenza vaccination draws in few new T cells.

The chain combines TRBV29-1 with TRBJ2-1; tentative D call: TRBD1 (6 bases). The sequence was obtained from a man aged 50 to 75 who received an inactivated influenza vaccine. Sequenced here: PBMCs from blood, sampled 21 months after vaccination. The CDR3 reads CSVDRVLEDRAMSSYNEQFF. The DNA of the CDR3 is TGCAGCGTTGATCGGGTTCTTGAGGACAGAGCTATGAGCTCCTACAATGAGCAGTTCTTC.